Each of the 13 T cell receptor beta chains below was sequenced from the same sample in a study of T cells after yellow fever vaccination. TCRdb reprocessed the 5' RACE reads via MiXCR and lists one record per CDR3 protein. Here the sample spans 250,000 to 300,000 distinct CDR3 sequences, 5.2% being singletons. This specimen was CD4+ T cells sorted from PBMCs, taken on the day of the yellow fever booster vaccination. These receptors came from a man between 18 and 35 years old who received the YFV17D yellow fever vaccine.

This clonotype showed up just a few times. J is TRBJ1-1 and V is TRBV5-1, with TRBD1 matching 7 bases. The J segment lost 4 bases and the V segment lost 4 bases, leaving 10 bases of the junction unmatched. The length of the CDR3 is 15 residues. Germline values: CDR1 SGHRS, CDR2 YFSETQ. Here the CDR3 DNA reads TGCGCCAGCAGCCCAAACCAGGGGGTCCCCACTGAAGCTTTCTTT. Protein: CASSPNQGVPTEAFF.

This chain joins TRBV11-2 and TRBJ1-1; no clear D gene. V lost 2 bases and J lost 1, with 8 bases in between. Germline CDR1 SGHAT, CDR2 FQNNGV. The CDR3 length is 14 residues. The CDR3 region has the DNA TGTGCCAGCAGCTTAATGGCCACGAACACTGAAGCTTTCTTT. Residues: CASSLMATNTEAFF.

This clonotype was counted between two and nine times. V and J are TRBV6-6 and TRBJ1-5; no clear D gene. Germline CDR1 is MNHNY and CDR2 is SVGAGI (reference sequence). There are 17 residues in the CDR3. V gave up 0 bases and J gave up 0 bases, with 12 bases separating them. The CDR3 nucleotides are TGTGCCAGCAGTTACTCGAACCCAAGCCTTAGCAATCAGCCCCAGCATTTT. The encoded protein is CASSYSNPSLSNQPQHF.

About this clonotype: Being one base from a much bigger clone, this may be a read error. V gene TRBV20-1 combines with J gene TRBJ1-2; TRBD1 agrees at 12 bases. The V gene's germline CDR1 is DFQATT and CDR2 SNEGSKA (reference sequence). CDR3 length: 13 amino acids. CDR3 region: CCAAGQGALGYTF. The CDR3 nucleotides read TGCTGTGCGGCGGGACAGGGGGCGCTTGGCTACACCTTC.

The CDR3 DNA follows: TGTGCCAGTAATATGCACGGGAACACTGAAGCTTTCTTT. Its translation: CASNMHGNTEAFF. The chain links TRBV19 to TRBJ1-1; D gene unclear. Per germline, CDR1 LNHDA and CDR2 SQIVND (reference sequence). V lost 7 bases and J 1 base, leaving 10 bases between the germline ends. The CDR3 extends over 13 amino acids.

This clonotype was detected ten times or more. The V call is TRBV5-1, the J call TRBJ2-1; D gene unclear. Trimming shortened V by 3 bases and J by 9 bases, and 7 bases separated the two germline ends. Germline assignment: CDR1 SGHRS and CDR2 YFSETQ. The CDR3 has 11 residues. The CDR3 loop reads CASSSDGEQFF. The DNA for the CDR3 is TGCGCCAGCAGCTCAGATGGTGAGCAGTTCTTC.

In this sample, this clonotype turned up a few times. The chain is built from TRBV6-5 and TRBJ1-2; D not resolved. Germline V CDR1 and CDR2: MNHEY, SVGAGI. This CDR3 region has 13 residues. Between the trimmed V and J ends, which lost 6 bases and 8 bases, there was a span of 16 bases. The CDR3 DNA sequence: TGTGCCAGCAGAGACGCCGGGGATCGAGGCTACACCTTC. Protein: CASRDAGDRGYTF.

This clonotype was found a few times. V is TRBV7-2 and J is TRBJ2-4, with 10 nucleotides matching TRBD1. Germline CDR1 reads SGHTA; CDR2 reads FQGNSA. The V and J ends lost 6 bases and 5 bases, in that order; junction bases with no gene match: 10. The CDR3 is made up of 16 amino acids. The CDR3 DNA sequence: TGTGCCAGCAGGCGGACCGGGACAGGGGCGGAAAACATTCAGTACTTC. Its protein product is CASRRTGTGAENIQYF.

This clonotype was seen more than once but under ten times. The V and J genes are TRBV10-3 and TRBJ1-3; D might be TRBD1 (5 bases). CDR1 and CDR2 from the germline V gene are ENHRY and SYGVKD. Trimming shortened V by 2 bases and J by 0 bases, and 11 bases separated the two germline ends. There are 16 residues in the CDR3. The chain's CDR3 is CAISEALGGSGNTIYF. CDR3 nucleotides: TGTGCCATCAGTGAGGCGCTCGGGGGCTCTGGAAACACCATATATTTT.

This clonotype was observed at least ten times. V gene TRBV4-1 combines with J gene TRBJ2-5, with TRBD2 matching over 13 bases. In germline, CDR1 is MGHRA, CDR2 YSYEKL. This CDR3 has 16 amino acids. The V and J ends lost 5 bases and 9 bases, in that order; junction bases with no gene match: 12. DNA for the CDR3: TGCGCCAGCAGCGGACTAGCGGGGGCCCCTTGGGGGGCCCAGTACTTC. Its translation is CASSGLAGAPWGAQYF.

This clonotype occurred a few times. The chain recombines TRBV7-9 with TRBJ1-4; D is ambiguous. The germline V gene encodes CDR1 SEHNR and CDR2 FQNEAQ (reference sequence). CDR3 length: 13 residues. V shed 3 bases and J shed 8 bases, with 10 bases lying between them. The CDR3 coding sequence is TGTGCCAGCAGCTTGGCGGGAGGCGAAAAACTGTTTTTT. It yields the protein CASSLAGGEKLFF.

In this sample, this clonotype turned up a few times. J is TRBJ2-5 and V is TRBV5-1, with D unresolved. The V gene's germline CDR1 is SGHRS and CDR2 YFSETQ. CDR3 size: 13 residues. V was trimmed by 1 base and J by 5 bases, leaving 9 bases between them. In DNA form, the CDR3 reads TGCGCCAGCAGCTTGATAGGTTCGGAGACCCAGTACTTC. Amino acids: CASSLIGSETQYF.

The sample holds many counts of this clonotype. V is TRBV15 and J is TRBJ1-5; D not certain. CDR3 length: 14 residues. Trimming took 5 bases from V and 6 from J, leaving 14 bases between them. Looked up from germline, CDR1 is LNHNV and CDR2 is YYDKDF (reference sequence). Here the CDR3 DNA reads TGTGCCACCAGCGAGAACCGGGCTGGTCAGCCCCAGCATTTT. Its translation is CATSENRAGQPQHF.